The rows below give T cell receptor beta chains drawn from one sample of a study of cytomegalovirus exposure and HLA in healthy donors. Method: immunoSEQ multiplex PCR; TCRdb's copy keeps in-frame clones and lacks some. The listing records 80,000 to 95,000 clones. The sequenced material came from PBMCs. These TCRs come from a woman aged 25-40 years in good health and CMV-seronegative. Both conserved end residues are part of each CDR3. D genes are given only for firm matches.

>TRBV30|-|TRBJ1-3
CAWSVHGGARTGNTIYF
TGTGCCTGGAGTGTACACGGGGGGGCGCGAACTGGAAACACCATATATTTT
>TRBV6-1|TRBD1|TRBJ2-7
CASRTGGSSYEQYF
TGTGCCAGCAGGACAGGGGGCTCCTCCTACGAGCAGTACTTC
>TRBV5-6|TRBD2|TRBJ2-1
CASSLIRTSGYNEQFF
TGTGCCAGCAGCTTGATTAGGACTAGCGGCTACAATGAGCAGTTCTTC
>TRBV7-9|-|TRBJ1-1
CASSLTRATEAFF
TGTGCCAGCAGCTTAACCAGGGCCACTGAAGCTTTCTTT
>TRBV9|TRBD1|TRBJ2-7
CASSVGQGPYEQYF
TGTGCCAGCAGCGTAGGACAGGGCCCCTACGAGCAGTACTTC
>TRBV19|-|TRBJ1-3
CASRPRGAGNTIYF
TGTGCCAGTAGGCCCCGGGGGGCCGGAAACACCATATATTTT
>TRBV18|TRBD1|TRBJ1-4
CASSKGQGPNEKLFF
TGTGCCAGCTCAAAGGGACAGGGACCTAATGAAAAACTGTTTTTT
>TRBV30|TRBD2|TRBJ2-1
CAWSPQRGDNEQFF
TGTGCCTGGAGTCCCCAGCGGGGCGACAATGAGCAGTTCTTC
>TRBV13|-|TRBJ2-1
CASSRGGPSSYNEQFF
TGTGCCAGCAGCCGCGGGGGCCCAAGCTCCTACAATGAGCAGTTCTTC
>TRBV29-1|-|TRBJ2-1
CSVGGTSSDNEQFF
TGCAGCGTTGGAGGGACTTCCTCCGACAATGAGCAGTTCTTC
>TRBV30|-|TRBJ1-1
CAWSRGRTNTEAFF
TGTGCCTGGAGCCGTGGCAGAACGAACACTGAAGCTTTCTTT
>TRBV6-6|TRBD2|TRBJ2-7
CASSDTGLAGVLRQYF
TGTGCCAGCAGCGATACGGGACTAGCGGGGGTTCTAAGGCAGTACTTC
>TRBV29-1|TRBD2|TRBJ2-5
CSLGLAGGETQYF
TGCAGCCTTGGGCTAGCGGGGGGCGAGACCCAGTACTTC
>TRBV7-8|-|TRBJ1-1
CASSIKRDTEAFF
TGTGCCAGCAGTATAAAGAGGGACACTGAAGCTTTCTTT
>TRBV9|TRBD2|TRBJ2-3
CASSPGTSVTDTQYF
TGTGCCAGCAGCCCCGGGACTAGCGTCACAGATACGCAGTATTTT
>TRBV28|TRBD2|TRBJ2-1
CASKRLAGTYNEQFF
TGTGCCAGCAAGAGACTAGCGGGAACCTACAATGAGCAGTTCTTC
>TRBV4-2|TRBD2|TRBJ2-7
CASSQLAGGKYEQYF
TGTGCCAGCAGCCAACTAGCGGGAGGGAAGTACGAGCAGTACTTC
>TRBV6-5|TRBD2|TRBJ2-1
CASSYGTSGSHNEQFF
TGTGCCAGCAGTTACGGGACTAGCGGGAGCCACAATGAGCAGTTCTTC
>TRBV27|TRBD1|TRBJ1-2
CASSLVGTGIMSGYTF
TGTGCCAGCAGTTTAGTTGGGACAGGGATTATGTCGGGCTACACCTTC
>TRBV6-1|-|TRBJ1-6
CASSESLGQGNSPLHF
TGTGCCAGCAGTGAAAGCTTGGGCCAGGGGAATTCACCCCTCCACTTT
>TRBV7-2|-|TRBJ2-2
CASSLARAGELFF
TGTGCCAGCAGCTTAGCCAGGGCCGGGGAGCTGTTTTTT
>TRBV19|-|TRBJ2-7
CASSIIGGERIYEQYF
TGTGCCAGTAGTATAATAGGAGGGGAAAGAATCTACGAGCAGTACTTC
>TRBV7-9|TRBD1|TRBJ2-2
CASASGTASTGELFF
TGTGCCAGCGCCTCCGGGACAGCTAGCACCGGGGAGCTGTTTTTT
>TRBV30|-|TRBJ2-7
CAWSVLLGSSYEQYF
TGTGCCTGGAGTGTACTGTTAGGGAGCTCCTACGAGCAGTACTTC
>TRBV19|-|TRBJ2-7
CASSIAQGGRDEQYF
TGTGCCAGTAGTATCGCCCAGGGGGGCCGGGACGAGCAGTACTTC
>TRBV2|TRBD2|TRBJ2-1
CASTGTSYNEQFF
TGTGCCAGCACCGGGACTAGCTACAATGAGCAGTTCTTC
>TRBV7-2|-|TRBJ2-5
CASSSQIQETQYF
TGTGCCAGCAGCTCTCAGATTCAAGAGACCCAGTACTTC
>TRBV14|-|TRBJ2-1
CASSQVLGSSSYNEQFF
TGTGCCAGCAGCCAAGTGCTAGGATCTTCCTCCTACAATGAGCAGTTCTTC
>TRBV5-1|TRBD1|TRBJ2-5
CASSLSGTGQETQYF
TGCGCCAGCAGCCTCTCCGGGACAGGCCAAGAGACCCAGTACTTC
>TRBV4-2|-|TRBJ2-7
CASSQQSSAYEQYF
TGTGCCAGCAGCCAACAATCGAGCGCCTACGAGCAGTACTTC
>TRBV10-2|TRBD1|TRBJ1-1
CASTDRVGTEAFF
TGCGCCAGCACCGACAGGGTGGGCACTGAAGCTTTCTTT
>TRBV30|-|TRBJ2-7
CAWSASAYEQYF
TGTGCCTGGAGTGCAAGCGCCTACGAGCAGTACTTC
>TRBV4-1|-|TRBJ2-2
CASSQFIQGDTGELFF
TGCGCCAGCAGCCAATTTATACAGGGAGACACCGGGGAGCTGTTTTTT
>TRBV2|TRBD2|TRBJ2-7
CASSVGTSGYEQYF
TGTGCCAGCAGTGTAGGGACTAGCGGGTACGAGCAGTACTTC
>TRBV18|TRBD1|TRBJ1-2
CASSLGTGGNGYTF
TGTGCCAGCTCACTCGGGACAGGGGGCAATGGCTACACCTTC
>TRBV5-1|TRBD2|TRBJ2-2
CASSERSGGGELFF
TGCGCCAGCTCGGAGAGATCGGGAGGTGGGGAGCTGTTTTTT
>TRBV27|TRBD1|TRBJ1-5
CASSPGTGNQPQHF
TGTGCCAGCAGCCCCGGGACAGGGAATCAGCCCCAGCATTTT
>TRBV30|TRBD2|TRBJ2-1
CAWSPGLVTEQFF
TGTGCCTGGTCTCCGGGACTAGTCACTGAGCAGTTCTTC
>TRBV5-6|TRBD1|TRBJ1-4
CASSFGTGAVGEKLFF
TGTGCCAGCAGCTTCGGGACAGGGGCGGTAGGTGAAAAACTGTTTTTT
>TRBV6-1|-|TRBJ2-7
CASSTDRSYEQYF
TGTGCCAGCAGCACGGACAGATCCTACGAGCAGTACTTC
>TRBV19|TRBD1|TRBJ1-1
CASSIQGQGTEAFF
TGTGCCAGTAGTATCCAGGGACAGGGGACTGAAGCTTTCTTT
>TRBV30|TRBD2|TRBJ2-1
CAWQNRGLGLREQFF
TGTGCCTGGCAAAATAGGGGACTAGGGCTTCGAGAGCAGTTCTTC
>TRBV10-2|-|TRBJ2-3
CASSEQGLRTDTQYF
TGCGCCAGCAGTGAGCAGGGGCTTAGGACAGATACGCAGTATTTT
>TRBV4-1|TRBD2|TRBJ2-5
CASSQVASGMETQYF
TGCGCCAGCAGCCAAGTGGCTAGCGGGATGGAGACCCAGTACTTC
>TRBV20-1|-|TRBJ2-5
CSARRSQTQYF
TGCAGTGCTAGAAGGAGTCAGACCCAGTACTTC
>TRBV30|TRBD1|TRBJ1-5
CAWGDRGNQPQHF
TGTGCCTGGGGCGACAGGGGTAATCAGCCCCAGCATTTT